Listed here are 32 T cell receptor beta chains from one sample, sequenced in a study of CD8+CD57+ T cells in acquired aplastic anemia. Genomic DNA templated the TCR beta VDJ and CDR3 profiling. TCRdb re-analysed the reads in MiXCR, keeping a single row per CDR3 protein. The data contain approximately 190,000 distinct CDR3 sequences, around 45% of them singletons. The sequenced patients had an expansion of CD8+CD57+ cells seen by flow cytometry. The sequenced material came from sorted CD4+, CD8+, or CD8+CD57+ T cells (not recorded which) from PBMCs. These receptor sequences come from a human donor with aplastic anemia.

This clonotype was observed at least ten times. V gene TRBV12-3 or TRBV12-4 combines with J gene TRBJ2-2; TRBD1 aligns across 8 bases. The CDR3 is made up of 12 amino acids. V gave up 7 bases and J gave up 13 bases; unmatched junction bases: 8. The CDR3 here is CASTHDRGWLFF. CDR3 DNA sequence: TGTGCCAGCACCCACGACAGGGGATGGCTGTTTTTT.

The genes are TRBV24-1 and TRBJ2-5; tentatively, D is TRBD1 or TRBD2 (5 bases each). CDR3 length: 14 amino acids. V was pared by 4 bases and J by 5 bases, with 13 bases between. CDR1 and CDR2 (germline): KGHDR, SFDVKD. CDR3 protein: CATSDPGSGETQYF. In DNA form, the CDR3 reads TGTGCCACCAGTGACCCAGGGTCGGGGGAGACCCAGTACTTC.

About this clonotype itself: Its ends do not fully match the called genes, so a read error is possible. The chain joins TRBV15 to TRBJ1-5, with D possibly matching TRBD1 (5 bases). The CDR3 sequence is 17 residues long. Per germline, CDR1 LNHNV and CDR2 YYDKDF (reference sequence). This chain's CDR3 is CATSRETGSRGNQPQHF. CDR3 nucleotides: TGTGCCACCAGCCGAGAAACGGGCTCCAGGGGCAATCAGCCCCAGCATTTT. The full variable domain, rest sourced from reference TRBV15 and TRBJ1-5, is DAMVIQNPRYQVTQFGKPVTLSCSQTLNHNVMYWYQQKSSQAPKLLFHYYDKDFNNEADTPDNFQSRRPNTSFCFLDIRSPGLGDTAMYLCATSRETGSRGNQPQHFGDGTRLSIL.

J is TRBJ2-6 and V is TRBV25-1; the D is unclear. The germline CDR1 and CDR2 sequences are MGHDK and SYGVNS. V was pared by 4 bases and J by 6 bases, with 16 bases between. The CDR3 runs 16 residues. The CDR3 spells CASSGRRNEEANVLTF. CDR3 DNA: TGTGCCAGCAGTGGCCGCCGGAATGAAGAGGCCAACGTCCTGACTTTC.

The rearrangement uses TRBV11-2 and TRBJ2-3; D possibly corresponds to TRBD1 (6 bases). The CDR3 covers 16 residues. Trimming took 2 bases from V and 4 from J, leaving 16 bases between them. In germline, CDR1 is SGHAT, CDR2 FQNNGV. CDR3 sequence: CASSLFSGAESDTQYF. CDR3 nucleotide sequence: TGTGCCAGCAGCTTATTTTCAGGGGCAGAGTCAGATACGCAGTATTTT.

This clonotype was seen a single time. The chain carries TRBV11-1 and TRBJ2-5, with TRBD2 matching 14 bases. Germline lookup yields CDR1 SGHAT and CDR2 FQDESV (reference sequence). This CDR3 spans 17 amino acids. Germline trimming cut 4 bases from V and 5 bases from J; bases unmatched to any gene: 9. The CDR3 DNA follows: TGTGCCAGCAGCTCAAGGGGGGGACTAGCGGGAGTCGAGACCCAGTACTTC. Translated: CASSSRGGLAGVETQYF.

The chain has TRBV24-1 and TRBJ2-1, with D hard to call. The CDR3 contains 16 residues. Germline loops: CDR1 KGHDR, CDR2 SFDVKD. With 1 base removed from V and 0 bases from J, the gap between germline ends came to 9 bases. The CDR3 loop reads CATSDLARSSYNEQFF. CDR3 nucleotide sequence: TGTGCCACCAGTGATTTAGCCCGGAGCTCCTACAATGAGCAGTTCTTC.

There are many counts of this clonotype. The rearrangement uses TRBV5-4 and TRBJ2-1; the match to TRBD2 covers 14 bases. The CDR3 is made up of 19 amino acids. The V gene's germline CDR1 is SGHNT and CDR2 YYREEE (reference sequence). V dropped 0 bases and J dropped 6; count of bases not matched to a gene: 11. The CDR3 DNA reads TGTGCCAGCAGCTTGGTCGGACTAGCGGGAGGTGTTGTGGCCAATGAGCAGTTCTTC. Translation gives CASSLVGLAGGVVANEQFF. The full variable domain, rest sourced from reference TRBV5-4 and TRBJ2-1, is ETGVTQSPTHLIKTRGQQVTLRCSSQSGHNTVSWYQQALGQGPQFIFQYYREEENGRGNFPPRFSGLQFPNYSSELNVNALELDDSALYLCASSLVGLAGGVVANEQFFGPGTRLTVL.

This clonotype was seen a single time. The genes are TRBV15 and TRBJ2-5, with D perhaps given as TRBD1 or TRBD2 (5 bases each). Deletions cut 3 bases from V and 5 bases from J, with 16 bases between. The germline V gene encodes CDR1 LNHNV and CDR2 YYDKDF (reference sequence). The CDR3 contains 15 residues. The CDR3 DNA reads as TGTGCCACCAGCAGCCCCGGTGGGACGAGGGAGACCCAGTACTTC. Translating gives CATSSPGGTRETQYF.

This chain joins TRBV29-1 and TRBJ1-5; 7 nucleotides match TRBD1. Trimming took 6 bases from V and 0 from J; bases not matched to a gene: 8. This CDR3 region has 15 residues. Germline lookup yields CDR1 SQVTM and CDR2 ANQGSEA. The CDR3 region is CSVAGGTASNQPQHF. CDR3 DNA sequence: TGCAGCGTGGCGGGCGGGACAGCTAGCAATCAGCCCCAGCATTTT.

Regarding this clonotype: A much larger clone differs by one base, so this may be a read error. The chain joins TRBV6-1 to TRBJ2-7; 9 bases align to TRBD1. This CDR3 comprises 14 residues. J was trimmed by 7 bases and V by 6 bases; bases with no gene match: 10. Germline CDR1 reads MNHNS; CDR2 reads SASEGT. CDR3: CASRVDRGTREQYF. DNA for the CDR3: TGTGCCAGCAGAGTAGACAGGGGGACAAGAGAGCAGTACTTC.

V and J are TRBV25-1 and TRBJ2-5; no reliable D call. Germline V lookup: CDR1 MGHDK, CDR2 SYGVNS. The V end was cut by 2 bases, the J end by 5 bases, with 6 bases between. CDR3 length equals 12 residues. DNA of the CDR3: TGTGCCAGCAGTGAAGGGGTGGAGACCCAGTACTTC. It specifies CASSEGVETQYF.

This chain links TRBV29-1 with TRBJ1-4; D gene uncertain. The V gene lost 7 bases and the J gene lost 2 bases, with 11 bases spanning the gap. Germline V CDR1 and CDR2: SQVTM, ANQGSEA. The CDR3 contains 13 residues. The CDR3 sequence: CSAKKGTNEKLFF. The CDR3 DNA reads TGCAGCGCCAAGAAGGGCACTAATGAAAAACTGTTTTTT.

The gene calls are TRBV19 and TRBJ2-5; D may be TRBD1 (6 bases). Germline assignment: CDR1 LNHDA and CDR2 SQIVND (reference sequence). This CDR3 is built from 16 residues. Trimming shortened V by 4 bases and J by 4 bases, and 19 bases separated the two germline ends. CDR3 in amino acids: CASSTMTGRGGETQYF. CDR3 nucleotides: TGTGCCAGTAGTACTATGACAGGCAGAGGTGGAGAGACCCAGTACTTC. Supplemented by reference TRBV19 and TRBJ2-5, the full variable domain reads DGGITQSPKYLFRKEGQNVTLSCEQNLNHDAMYWYRQDPGQGLRLIYYSQIVNDFQKGDIAEGYSVSREKKESFPLTVTSAQKNPTAFYLCASSTMTGRGGETQYFGPGTRLLVL.

The sample holds many counts of this clonotype. The V and J genes are TRBV5-1 and TRBJ2-7; possibly TRBD1 for D (6 bases). Trimming removed 4 bases at V and 6 bases at J, with 29 bases between. Germline V gene sequence: CDR1 SGHRS, CDR2 YFSETQ. This CDR3 region has 18 residues. CDR3: CASSVRTAPRTDGLEQYF. The CDR3 nucleotides are TGCGCCAGCAGCGTGAGGACAGCCCCTCGGACCGACGGCCTCGAGCAGTACTTC.

With regard to this clonotype: A much larger clone sits a single nucleotide away, making a read error possible. The DNA for the CDR3 is TGCGCCAGCAGCCGCGACAGACTAACAGGTACGCAGTATTTT. This encodes CASSRDRLTGTQYF. The chain recombines TRBV5-1 with TRBJ2-3, with D perhaps TRBD1 or TRBD2 (5 bases each). The CDR3 sequence is 14 residues long. CDR1 and CDR2 (germline): SGHRS, YFSETQ. Complete variable domain (other parts from reference TRBV5-1 and TRBJ2-3): KAGVTQTPRYLIKTRGQQVTLSCSPISGHRSVSWYQQTPGQGLQFLFEYFSETQRNKGNFPGRFSGRQFSNSRSEMNVSTLELGDSALYLCASSRDRLTGTQYFGPGTRLTVL.

The chain carries TRBV20-1 and TRBJ2-6; 8 nucleotides match TRBD1. V dropped 3 bases and J dropped 4; count of bases not matched to a gene: 5. The V gene's germline CDR1 is DFQATT and CDR2 SNEGSKA (reference sequence). The CDR3 is made up of 15 amino acids. The CDR3 DNA sequence: TGCAGTGCTAGGGAGACAGGGGTCGGGGCCAACGTCCTGACTTTC. Its translation: CSARETGVGANVLTF.

Notes on this clonotype: The junction and the germline gene differ at one end; a read error may be behind it. The chain carries TRBV19 and TRBJ1-2; D unclear. The CDR3 loop spans 14 amino acids. Germline CDR1 is LNHDA and CDR2 is SQIVND (reference sequence). The CDR3 reads CATADPRRLYGYAF. DNA for the CDR3: TGTGCCACCGCGGACCCCAGGAGGTTATATGGCTACGCCTTC.

The chain is built from TRBV29-1 and TRBJ1-2; weak D call: TRBD1 (6 bases). The ends were cut back, 8 bases at V and 8 bases at J, with 18 bases in the middle. Germline loops: CDR1 SQVTM, CDR2 ANQGSEA. The CDR3 is 12 amino acids. The CDR3 sequence: CSSPRAGAGYTF. CDR3 coding DNA: TGCAGCTCACCACGGGCAGGGGCAGGCTACACCTTC.

A note on this clonotype: Being one base from a much bigger clone, this may be a read error. The chain is built from TRBV5-1 and TRBJ2-7; a possible D gene is TRBD2 (6 bases). The CDR3 totals 14 residues. V dropped 7 bases and J dropped 1 base, with 15 bases sitting between them. Germline V CDR1 and CDR2: SGHRS, YFSETQ. The CDR3 spells CASGSGRGSYEQYF. CDR3 bases: TGCGCCAGCGGCTCAGGGCGGGGATCCTACGAGCAGTACTTC.

V and J are TRBV7-8 and TRBJ1-1, with D hard to call. V was clipped by 5 bases and J by 3 bases, with 16 bases between them. The CDR3 runs 15 residues. Germline V lookup: CDR1 SGHVS, CDR2 FQNEAQ. As DNA, the CDR3 is TGTGCCAGCAGCGGTCCGAGGGAACGAGACACTGAAGCTTTCTTT. Amino acid sequence: CASSGPRERDTEAFF.

The chain joins TRBV7-9 to TRBJ2-3; possible D gene TRBD2, 5 bases. This CDR3 region has 13 residues. Germline CDR1 reads SEHNR; CDR2 reads FQNEAQ (reference sequence). The V end lost 11 bases, the J end lost 2 bases, and 14 bases lay between the germline ends. CDR3 coding DNA: TGTGCCCGGGAAAGACACCCCACAGATACGCAGTATTTT. Encoded protein: CARERHPTDTQYF.

In nucleotides, the CDR3 is TGTGCCATCAGTGATGTCGGCGGCGCAGCTGGGGAGCTGTTTTTT. Its protein product is CAISDVGGAAGELFF. The chain links TRBV10-3 to TRBJ2-2; D ambiguous. The V and J ends lost 3 bases and 8 bases respectively, with 16 bases between them. Germline V lookup: CDR1 ENHRY, CDR2 SYGVKD. This CDR3 has 15 residues.

This rearrangement joins TRBV10-3 to TRBJ2-6; D uncertain. This CDR3 comprises 13 residues. The V end lost 10 bases, the J end lost 2 bases, and 9 bases lay between the germline ends. The germline V gene encodes CDR1 ENHRY and CDR2 SYGVKD. The CDR3, as DNA: TGTGCCAGCAGCCGTGCTGGGGCCAACGTCCTGACTTTC. This gives the protein CASSRAGANVLTF.

The rearrangement joins TRBV24-1 to TRBJ2-3; no definite D call. Germline assignment: CDR1 KGHDR and CDR2 SFDVKD. The CDR3 spans 16 residues. Trimming removed 4 bases from V and 1 base from J, with 14 bases in between. The CDR3 loop reads CATSDPPRAGTDTQYF. DNA for the CDR3: TGTGCCACCAGTGACCCGCCCCGGGCGGGCACAGATACGCAGTATTTT.

The V call is TRBV5-1, the J call TRBJ2-3; a possible D gene is TRBD2 (6 bases). Germline values: CDR1 SGHRS, CDR2 YFSETQ. Trimming removed 7 bases at V and 0 bases at J, with 12 bases between. CDR3 length: 14 residues. The DNA for the CDR3 is TGCGCCAGCGCCGCGGGGCCCAGCACAGATACGCAGTATTTT. Translating it yields CASAAGPSTDTQYF.

Notes on this clonotype: The junction departs from germline at one end; a sequencing error may be responsible. The chain links TRBV9 to TRBJ2-2, with D possibly being TRBD2 (5 bases). This CDR3 comprises 14 residues. Germline V gene sequence: CDR1 SGDLS, CDR2 YYNGEE. The CDR3 protein is CASSSRINTGELFF. CDR3 bases: TGTGCCAGCAGCTCACGGATTAACACCGGGGAGCTGTTCTTT.

In the case of this clonotype: One end of the junction is discordant with germline, which a read error may explain. This chain joins TRBV3-1 and TRBJ2-3; D might be TRBD1 (7 bases). Germline V lookup: CDR1 LGHDT, CDR2 YNNKEL (reference sequence). There are 13 residues in the CDR3. CDR3 in amino acids: CASSQAPRGQQDF. The CDR3, as DNA: TGTGCCAGCAGCCAAGCCCCGCGGGGACAGCAGGATTTT.

In its sample, this clonotype was seen many times. The rearrangement uses TRBV6-5 and TRBJ2-7, with D tentatively TRBD1 or TRBD2 (5 bases each). Trimming removed 0 bases from V and 4 bases from J, with 13 bases in between. The CDR3 runs to 15 residues. Germline-derived CDR1 and CDR2 are MNHEY and SVGAGI. As DNA, the CDR3 is TGTGCCAGCAGTTACTCGGAGAAGGGACCGTACGAGCAGTACTTC. The encoded protein is CASSYSEKGPYEQYF.

The rearrangement joins TRBV7-2 to TRBJ2-5, with D possibly being TRBD2 (5 bases). This CDR3 has 13 residues. The V and J ends lost 3 bases and 10 bases respectively, with 15 bases between them. Germline CDR1 reads SGHTA; CDR2 reads FQGNSA. CDR3 sequence: CASSLNTGGSQYF. CDR3 DNA: TGTGCCAGCAGCTTGAATACGGGTGGGAGCCAGTACTTC.

The chain recombines TRBV10-3 with TRBJ1-1; the match to TRBD1 covers 7 bases. Germline CDR1 reads ENHRY; CDR2 reads SYGVKD. The V segment lost 8 bases and the J segment 4 bases; nucleotides outside the gene matches: 7. The CDR3 consists of 13 residues. The CDR3 DNA sequence: TGTGCCATCCTAGGGGGCGAAGGCACTGAAGCTTTCTTT. Its translation is CAILGGEGTEAFF.

The rearrangement links TRBV18 to TRBJ1-2, with D possibly TRBD1 on 6 matching bases. The CDR3 is 16 amino acids. Germline-derived CDR1 and CDR2 are KGHSH and LQKENI. Trimming stripped 4 bases from V and 2 bases from J, with 17 bases between. CDR3 protein: CASSQRQELLNYGYTF. CDR3 nucleotide sequence: TGTGCCAGCTCACAGCGACAGGAGCTGTTAAACTATGGCTACACCTTC.